One and the same sample provided the 4 T cell receptor beta chains below, sequenced in a study of blood T cell repertoires in COVID-19. Clones were read by immunoSEQ multiplex PCR, and TCRdb kept only the in-frame ones, dropping some. The sample consists of roughly 130,000 clones, less than 80% of them appearing once. The sample comprised peripheral blood. These receptors originate from a man aged 55 to 70 with acute or convalescent COVID-19.

The chain employs TRBV2 and TRBJ2-4; tentatively, D is TRBD2 (6 bases). The CDR3 length is 15 residues. Looked up from germline, CDR1 is SNHLY and CDR2 is FYNNEI. The V end lost 3 bases, the J end lost 1 base, and 10 bases lay between the germline ends. CDR3: CASSDPGLAKNIQYF. In DNA, the CDR3 is TGTGCCAGCAGTGATCCGGGACTGGCCAAAAACATTCAGTACTTC. Variable domain in full (rest from reference TRBV2 and TRBJ2-4): EPEVTQTPSHQVTQMGQEVILRCVPISNHLYFYWYRQILGQKVEFLVSFYNNEISEKSEIFDDQFSVERPDGSNFTLKIRSTKLEDSAMYFCASSDPGLAKNIQYFGAGTRLSVL.

The genes are TRBV11-2 and TRBJ2-3, with 7 bases that match TRBD2. This CDR3 comprises 13 residues. Germline CDR1 and CDR2: SGHAT and FQNNGV. With V trimmed by 6 bases and J by 8 bases, 8 bases remained unmatched. This chain's CDR3 is CASRPGGGGTQYF. The CDR3 DNA sequence: TGTGCCAGCAGACCGGGGGGTGGTGGTACGCAGTATTTT.

The chain combines TRBV7-2 with TRBJ1-2, with D perhaps TRBD1 (5 bases). Looked up from germline, CDR1 is SGHTA and CDR2 is FQGNSA. The CDR3 is made up of 12 amino acids. The ends were cut back, 5 bases at V and 6 bases at J, with 10 bases in the middle. CDR3 nucleotides: TGTGCCAGCAGCCGACGGACAAATGGCTACACCTTC. This translates into CASSRRTNGYTF.

This clone was counted a few times. This rearrangement joins TRBV11-2 to TRBJ2-2; 12 positions match TRBD2. This CDR3 is 15 amino acids long. The V gene end was trimmed by 4 bases and the J gene end by 6 bases; junction bases not matched to a gene: 3. CDR1 SGHAT and CDR2 FQNNGV come from the germline V gene. CDR3 residues: CASSWTSGVAGELFF. The CDR3, as DNA: TGTGCCAGCAGCTGGACTAGCGGGGTGGCCGGGGAGCTGTTTTTT.